The 26 T cell receptor beta chains below were found in one sample sequenced in a study of blood T cells in healthy people across ages. For the second PCR, which ran for 7 to 11 cycles, a sample-barcoded 5' primer and a J-beta primer mix were used. From the 5' RACE reads, TCRdb called clonotypes with MiXCR, one entry per CDR3 protein. The repertoire consists of around 2 million distinct CDR3 sequences, with 39% occurring once and the leading ten covering more than 20%. Specimen: blood. The origin of the receptors is a human donor in good health.

The chain employs TRBV4-3 and TRBJ2-3; either TRBD1 or TRBD2 may fit D (6 bases each). V gave up 0 bases and J gave up 6 bases, with 13 bases separating them. CDR1 is LGHNA and CDR2 is YSLEER in the germline V gene. The CDR3 is 15 residues long. For the CDR3, the DNA is TGCGCCAGCAGCCAAGAGTCTGGGGGGCAGGATACGCAGTATTTT. Protein: CASSQESGGQDTQYF.

The CDR3 region has the DNA TGTGCCACGACGCTTGGTTTGAGGGGCGGCTACACCTTC. This sequence encodes CATTLGLRGGYTF. The chain is built from TRBV5-6 and TRBJ1-2; maybe TRBD1 (5 bases). Trimming stripped 9 bases from V and 8 bases from J, with 20 bases between. The CDR3 covers 13 residues. The V gene's germline CDR1 is SGHDT and CDR2 YYEEEE.

This rearrangement joins TRBV19 to TRBJ2-7; the D gene is possibly TRBD1 (6 bases). The CDR3 covers 13 residues. Germline CDR1 LNHDA, CDR2 SQIVND (reference sequence). Trimming cost V 5 bases and J 9 bases, with 17 bases left between them. The CDR3 spells CASSGAGVPLQYF. The DNA for the CDR3 is TGTGCCAGTAGTGGGGCAGGGGTGCCACTGCAGTACTTC.

This clonotype occurred a few times. CDR3 region: CSVEGAEAFF. For the CDR3, the DNA is TGCAGCGTTGAAGGAGCTGAAGCTTTCTTT. This rearrangement joins TRBV29-1 to TRBJ1-1, with D unresolved. Germline loops: CDR1 SQVTM, CDR2 ANQGSEA. V lost 1 base to trimming and J lost 6 bases, with 3 bases between them. This CDR3 has 10 residues. The complete variable domain, with remaining parts taken from reference TRBV29-1 and TRBJ1-1, reads SAVISQKPSRDICQRGTSLTIQCQVDSQVTMMFWYRQQPGQSLTLIATANQGSEATYESGFVIDKFPISRPNLTFSTLTVSNMSPEDSSIYLCSVEGAEAFFGQGTRLTVV.

The count of this clonotype is one. One end of the junction fails to match germline, which may point to a read error. This sequence joins TRBV7-3 and TRBJ1-2; 11 bases agree with TRBD1. CDR1 and CDR2 (germline): SGHTA, FQGTGA. The CDR3 loop spans 15 amino acids. The CDR3 nucleotides are TGTGCCAACAGCCCCCGGACAGGGGGCATAGAAGGCTACACCTTC. Residues: CANSPRTGGIEGYTF.

The V gene is TRBV30, the J gene TRBJ2-7; D is undetermined. The CDR3 loop spans 12 amino acids. The V end lost 3 bases, the J end lost 2 bases, and 8 bases lay between the germline ends. Germline V lookup: CDR1 GTSNPN, CDR2 SVGIG (reference sequence). The CDR3 DNA follows: TGTGCCTGGAGCGTAAGCCCCTACGAGCAGTACTTC. Its translation: CAWSVSPYEQYF.

The V and J genes are TRBV11-2 and TRBJ2-5, with 12 bases aligning to TRBD2. Trimming at V came to 4 bases and at J to 3 bases, leaving 6 bases not matched to a gene. Looked up from germline, CDR1 is SGHAT and CDR2 is FQNNGV. This CDR3 has 16 amino acids. This chain's CDR3 is CASSWRLAGGEETQYF. In DNA, the CDR3 is TGTGCCAGCAGCTGGCGGCTAGCGGGGGGGGAAGAGACCCAGTACTTC.

This chain links TRBV13 with TRBJ2-7, with 15 bases that match TRBD2. The germline CDR1 and CDR2 sequences are PRHDT and FYEKMQ (reference sequence). The CDR3 totals 16 residues. The junction had 7 bases not matched to a gene; V was cut back by 5 bases and J by 5 bases. CDR3 region: CASSPGLAGGPHEQYF. Written as DNA, the CDR3 is TGTGCCAGCAGCCCCGGACTAGCGGGGGGGCCCCACGAGCAGTACTTC.

A few counts support this clonotype. A much larger clone differs by one base, so this may be a read error. This chain connects TRBV7-2 to TRBJ2-5; D possibly corresponds to TRBD1 (5 bases). The germline V gene encodes CDR1 SGHTA and CDR2 FQGNSA. The CDR3 is 13 residues long. V was clipped by 2 bases and J by 4 bases, with 8 bases between them. CDR3 DNA: TGTGCCAGCAGCTTATCAGGGTTAGAGACCCAGTACTTC. Its translation: CASSLSGLETQYF.

The chain joins TRBV7-2 to TRBJ1-2, with D possibly matching TRBD1 (6 bases). CDR1 and CDR2 (germline): SGHTA, FQGNSA. V was cut by 2 bases and J by 3 bases, with 13 bases left in between. CDR3 length equals 15 residues. CDR3 residues: CASSLHTGRDYGYTF. The CDR3 coding sequence is TGTGCCAGCAGCTTACACACAGGGAGGGACTATGGCTACACCTTC.

The gene calls are TRBV12-3 or TRBV12-4 and TRBJ2-1; tentative D call: TRBD1 (5 bases). The CDR3 runs to 14 residues. V was pared by 6 bases and J by 6 bases, with 15 bases between. The CDR3 region has the DNA TGTGCCAGCAGCCGCGCGCTTCAGGGCAATGAGCAGTTCTTC. It encodes CASSRALQGNEQFF.

With respect to this clonotype: A much larger clone differs from this one at a single base, so this may be a read error. The rearrangement links TRBV7-9 to TRBJ2-3, with 11 bases that match TRBD1. Germline lookup yields CDR1 SEHNR and CDR2 FQNEAQ (reference sequence). The CDR3 loop spans 15 amino acids. The CDR3 loop reads CASSSRTGGTDAQYF. The CDR3 DNA reads as TGTGCCAGCAGCTCCCGGACAGGGGGCACAGATGCGCAGTATTTT.

This clonotype was detected only a few times. The gene calls are TRBV24-1 and TRBJ2-6; D assignment may be TRBD1 or TRBD2 (7 bases each). The CDR3 has 18 amino acids. The V end was cut by 3 bases, the J end by 1 base, with 15 bases between. CDR1 KGHDR and CDR2 SFDVKD come from the germline V gene. The CDR3 reads CATSDRGDSLSGANVLTF. In DNA form, the CDR3 reads TGTGCCACCAGTGATCGGGGGGACAGTCTTTCTGGGGCCAACGTCCTGACTTTC.

V usage is TRBV5-5 and J usage is TRBJ2-7; no clear D. CDR1 is SGHKS, CDR2 YYEKEE, per germline (reference sequence). CDR3 length: 15 residues. The germline V and J ends were trimmed by 5 bases and 0 bases, with 15 bases remaining between them. CDR3 DNA sequence: TGTGCCAGCAGACCCTCCTGGATCCCCTCCTACGAGCAGTACTTC. Residues: CASRPSWIPSYEQYF.

This chain joins TRBV6-2 or TRBV6-3 and TRBJ2-3; D possibly corresponds to TRBD2 (6 bases). The V end lost 3 bases, the J end lost 3 bases, and 13 bases lay between the germline ends. CDR1 MNHEY and CDR2 SVGEGT come from the germline V gene. The CDR3 spans 15 residues. The CDR3 nucleotides read TGTGCCAGCAGTTATTCGGCTAGCGAAACAGATACGCAGTATTTT. It is translated as CASSYSASETDTQYF.

This clonotype was counted at least ten times. The chain carries TRBV7-2 and TRBJ1-6, with D hard to call. Deletions cut 3 bases from V and 10 bases from J, with 13 bases between. The CDR3 extends over 14 amino acids. The V gene's germline CDR1 is SGHTA and CDR2 FQGNSA. CDR3 sequence (DNA): TGTGCCAGCAGCTTTAATTGGGTCTACTCACCCCTCCACTTT. Translating gives CASSFNWVYSPLHF.

J is TRBJ2-3 and V is TRBV27, with 8 bases that match TRBD2. CDR3 length: 14 residues. Germline V CDR1 and CDR2: MNHEY, SMNVEV (reference sequence). Trimming took 6 bases from V and 5 from J; bases not matched to a gene: 7. The CDR3 protein is CASSSGTSLDTQYF. For the CDR3, the DNA is TGTGCCAGCAGCTCCGGGACTAGTCTAGATACGCAGTATTTT.

The genes are TRBV4-2 and TRBJ1-5; D call uncertain. The V and J ends lost 1 base and 1 base respectively, with 5 bases between them. The germline gives CDR1 LGHNA, CDR2 YNFKEQ. The CDR3 is made up of 14 amino acids. The CDR3 DNA is TGTGCCAGCAGCCAAGTAATGAGCAATCAGCCCCAGCATTTT. As protein: CASSQVMSNQPQHF.

The chain is built from TRBV7-2 and TRBJ2-7; D unclear. The CDR3 contains 13 residues. CDR1 and CDR2 (germline): SGHTA, FQGNSA. With 5 bases removed from V and 7 bases from J, the gap between germline ends came to 15 bases. The CDR3 region is CASSPGVTREQYF. The CDR3 DNA sequence: TGTGCCAGCAGCCCAGGAGTCACGAGAGAGCAGTACTTC.

This clonotype was counted a single time. The genes are TRBV14 and TRBJ1-2, with D perhaps matching TRBD1 (6 bases). V was pared by 4 bases and J by 8 bases, with 20 bases between. Germline CDR1 and CDR2: SGHDN and FVKESK. This CDR3 is 15 amino acids long. Written as DNA, the CDR3 is TGTGCCAGCAGCCTGCCGGGACGGGGGGCTAGGGGCTACACCTTC. Translating it yields CASSLPGRGARGYTF. The whole variable domain, filled in from reference TRBV14 and TRBJ1-2, reads EAGVTQFPSHSVIEKGQTVTLRCDPISGHDNLYWYRRVMGKEIKFLLHFVKESKQDESGMPNNRFLAERTGGTYSTLKVQPAELEDSGVYFCASSLPGRGARGYTFGSGTRLTVV.

There are a few counts of this clonotype. The rearrangement joins TRBV29-1 to TRBJ2-5, with D perhaps given as TRBD1 or TRBD2 (5 bases each). Trimming left V 4 bases short and J 2 bases short, with 11 bases between. Germline-derived CDR1 and CDR2 are SQVTM and ANQGSEA. This CDR3 contains 13 residues. DNA for the CDR3: TGCAGCGTTGCGGGACGGCTACAAGAGACCCAGTACTTC. It yields the protein CSVAGRLQETQYF.

The chain combines TRBV20-1 with TRBJ2-1; 11 bases fit TRBD2. With 6 bases clipped from V and 0 bases from J, the junction kept 4 bases outside the gene matches. Per germline, CDR1 DFQATT and CDR2 SNEGSKA (reference sequence). CDR3 size: 15 residues. The CDR3 region is CSATSGKSSYNEQFF. The DNA of the CDR3 is TGCAGTGCGACTAGCGGGAAGAGCTCCTACAATGAGCAGTTCTTC.

This clonotype turned up a few times. This chain uses TRBV2 with TRBJ2-1; a weak D match, TRBD2 (5 bases). Germline CDR1 SNHLY, CDR2 FYNNEI. This CDR3 contains 16 residues. The ends were cut back, 1 base at V and 3 bases at J, with 13 bases in the middle. In nucleotides, the CDR3 is TGTGCCAGCAGTGAAGGGCTAGCCCTAGTCTACAATGAGCAGTTCTTC. Its protein is CASSEGLALVYNEQFF.

This chain joins TRBV15 and TRBJ1-2, with D tentatively TRBD1 (5 bases). V was pared by 0 bases and J by 7 bases, with 18 bases between. The CDR3 runs to 16 residues. The germline V gene has CDR1 LNHNV and CDR2 YYDKDF (reference sequence). The CDR3 DNA follows: TGTGCCACCAGCAGAGATCAGAGGCCAGGGTCCGGTGGCTACACCTTC. It codes for CATSRDQRPGSGGYTF.

The V call is TRBV5-1, the J call TRBJ2-5; 9 bases line up with TRBD1. The end of the DNA is better explained by TRBJ2-7, so the J call may be wrong. The CDR3 is 15 residues long. Germline CDR1 and CDR2: SGHRS and YFSETQ. The CDR3 DNA sequence: TGCGCCAGCAGCTTTTCATTGACAGGGGGGTCCGAGCAGTACTTC. It is translated as CASSFSLTGGSEQYF.

Only a few counts were recorded for this clonotype. This could be a read error, since a much larger clone is one nucleotide away. V and J are TRBV18 and TRBJ1-5, with D possibly TRBD1 on 5 matching bases. Germline V gives CDR1 KGHSH, CDR2 LQKENI. Trimming took 3 bases from V and 7 from J, leaving 19 bases between them. The CDR3 has 16 amino acids. In nucleotides, the CDR3 is TGTGCCAGCTCACCTCTTAAGAGCGCAGGGAGCCAGCCCCAGCATTTT. It specifies CASSPLKSAGSQPQHF.